A single sample is the source of the 28 T cell receptor beta chains below, sequenced in a study of cytomegalovirus exposure and HLA in healthy donors. PCR involved 60 Vbeta and 13 Jbeta primers. This table comes from immunoSEQ multiplex PCR, and its TCRdb copy is limited to in-frame clones, with some not included. Here the sample spans 120,000 to 150,000 clones, approximately 83% being singletons. Sequencing was carried out using PBMCs. These receptors were obtained from a male donor in good health and CMV-seronegative.

V and J are TRBV7-2 and TRBJ2-7; 7 positions agree with TRBD2. Trimming removed 2 bases from V and 6 bases from J; junction bases left unmatched: 10. Germline V lookup: CDR1 SGHTA, CDR2 FQGNSA. The CDR3 runs to 15 residues. The CDR3 spells CASSLLGQGEGEQYF. The DNA of the CDR3 is TGTGCCAGCAGCTTACTAGGGCAAGGGGAGGGCGAGCAGTACTTC.

The chain links TRBV9 to TRBJ2-2, with D maybe TRBD2 (5 bases). Trimming took off 3 bases at V and 0 bases at J, with 12 bases between the two ends. The CDR3 length is 16 residues. The germline CDR1 and CDR2 sequences are SGDLS and YYNGEE. This chain's CDR3 is CASSARVGPNTGELFF. The CDR3 coding sequence is TGTGCCAGCAGCGCGAGGGTAGGGCCGAACACCGGGGAGCTGTTTTTT.

V gene TRBV7-3 combines with J gene TRBJ2-1; 7 bases match TRBD2. Trimming at V came to 6 bases and at J to 6 bases, leaving 11 bases not matched to a gene. The CDR3 consists of 15 residues. Germline V gives CDR1 SGHTA, CDR2 FQGTGA. The CDR3, as DNA: TGTGCCAGCAGTACCGGGCTAGGCGGGAGCAATGAGCAGTTCTTC. Amino acids: CASSTGLGGSNEQFF.

The chain carries TRBV19 and TRBJ2-1; TRBD1 agrees at 7 bases. V was pared by 2 bases and J by 7 bases, with 8 bases of the junction left unmatched. This CDR3 is built from 15 residues. Germline lookup yields CDR1 LNHDA and CDR2 SQIVND (reference sequence). The CDR3 is CASSISGGEVNEQFF. DNA for the CDR3: TGTGCCAGTAGTATATCAGGGGGTGAAGTGAATGAGCAGTTCTTC.

CDR3 amino acids: CASSLRLAGGYTDTQYF. CDR3 sequence (DNA): TGTGCCAGCAGCTTACGGCTAGCGGGAGGGTACACAGATACGCAGTATTTT. The chain uses TRBV7-9 and TRBJ2-3; TRBD2 matches at 12 bases. The germline V gene encodes CDR1 SEHNR and CDR2 FQNEAQ (reference sequence). CDR3 length: 17 amino acids. J gave up 2 bases and V 2 bases, and 5 bases lay outside the gene matches.

The chain has TRBV4-1 and TRBJ2-7; 8 bases match TRBD2. In germline, CDR1 is MGHRA, CDR2 YSYEKL. With 1 base clipped from V and 7 bases from J, the junction kept 3 bases outside the gene matches. This CDR3 has 13 residues. CDR3 DNA: TGCGCCAGCAGCCAAGTGACGGGGGGGGAGCAGTACTTC. Residues: CASSQVTGGEQYF.

The chain combines TRBV7-3 with TRBJ2-2; D is undetermined. Trimming took 5 bases from V and 2 from J, leaving 15 bases between them. There are 16 residues in the CDR3. Germline lookup yields CDR1 SGHTA and CDR2 FQGTGA. CDR3: CASSPETQSNTGELFF. Here the CDR3 DNA reads TGTGCCAGCAGCCCAGAGACTCAATCAAACACCGGGGAGCTGTTTTTT.

The gene calls are TRBV5-1 and TRBJ2-7; 8 bases agree with TRBD2. This CDR3 has 13 amino acids. J was trimmed by 6 bases and V by 4 bases; bases with no gene match: 6. Germline lookup yields CDR1 SGHRS and CDR2 YFSETQ. DNA of the CDR3: TGCGCCAGCAGCGGGCGGGAGGAGGGCGAGCAGTACTTC. Amino acid sequence: CASSGREEGEQYF.

This chain links TRBV15 with TRBJ2-1; 12 bases match TRBD2. Germline CDR1 is LNHNV and CDR2 is YYDKDF (reference sequence). Losses at the gene ends were 7 bases for V and 9 bases for J; bases not matched to a gene: 4. The CDR3 length is 13 residues. CDR3 in amino acids: CATTGLAGSEQFF. The DNA of the CDR3 is TGTGCCACCACGGGACTAGCGGGTAGTGAGCAGTTCTTC.

CDR3 sequence: CASSSGTSERNEQFF. CDR3 nucleotide sequence: TGTGCCAGCAGCTCGGGGACTAGCGAAAGGAATGAGCAGTTCTTC. The rearrangement uses TRBV7-9 and TRBJ2-1; 10 bases are shared with TRBD2. The germline V gene has CDR1 SEHNR and CDR2 FQNEAQ (reference sequence). Trimming cost V 4 bases and J 7 bases; bases outside gene matches: 7. The CDR3 totals 15 residues.

V and J are TRBV18 and TRBJ2-3; 10 nucleotides align to TRBD2. V shed 4 bases, J shed 3 bases, and the junction held 13 bases outside the gene matches. Germline CDR1 reads KGHSH; CDR2 reads LQKENI. CDR3 length equals 18 residues. CDR3 DNA: TGTGCCAGCTCACGGGCTGGGCTAGCGGGAGTTCAGACAGATACGCAGTATTTT. This gives the protein CASSRAGLAGVQTDTQYF. The full variable domain, its missing parts supplied by reference TRBV18 and TRBJ2-3, is NAGVMQNPRHLVRRRGQEARLRCSPMKGHSHVYWYRQLPEEGLKFMVYLQKENIIDESGMPKERFSAEFPKEGPSILRIQQVVRGDSAAYFCASSRAGLAGVQTDTQYFGPGTRLTVL.

V usage is TRBV20-1 and J usage is TRBJ1-2, with D uncertain. From germline, CDR1 is DFQATT and CDR2 SNEGSKA (reference sequence). This CDR3 has 11 amino acids. V lost 4 bases to trimming and J lost 6 bases, with 9 bases between them. In DNA form, the CDR3 reads TGCAGTGCTACTGACACGAATGGCTACACCTTC. This codes for CSATDTNGYTF.

This chain connects TRBV14 to TRBJ1-5; a weak D match, TRBD1 (5 bases). The V gene lost 0 bases and the J gene lost 7 bases, with 7 bases spanning the gap. The CDR3 extends over 13 amino acids. The V gene's germline CDR1 is SGHDN and CDR2 FVKESK. The CDR3 region is CASSQDWGQPQHF. Written as DNA, the CDR3 is TGTGCCAGCAGCCAAGATTGGGGCCAGCCCCAGCATTTT.

This rearrangement joins TRBV27 to TRBJ2-7; TRBD2 matches at 7 bases. Germline loops: CDR1 MNHEY, CDR2 SMNVEV (reference sequence). The V segment lost 4 bases and the J segment 4 bases; nucleotides outside the gene matches: 7. The length of the CDR3 is 14 residues. CDR3 sequence: CASSWQAGGYEQYF. DNA for the CDR3: TGTGCCAGCAGTTGGCAGGCCGGGGGGTACGAGCAGTACTTC.

The chain has TRBV2 and TRBJ2-7; 8 nucleotides match TRBD1. Losses at the gene ends were 5 bases for V and 5 bases for J; bases not matched to a gene: 17. This CDR3 is built from 17 residues. From germline, CDR1 is SNHLY and CDR2 FYNNEI. The CDR3 loop reads CASSRTGTSQVIHEQYF. In nucleotides, the CDR3 is TGTGCCAGCAGTCGGACAGGGACCAGCCAAGTGATCCACGAGCAGTACTTC.

The rearrangement links TRBV19 to TRBJ2-5, with D maybe TRBD2 (6 bases). The end of the DNA aligns better with TRBJ2-7, so the J call may be wrong. There are 12 residues in the CDR3. Germline V gives CDR1 LNHDA, CDR2 SQIVND (reference sequence). Here the CDR3 DNA reads TGTGCCAGTAGGGACTACTCCTACGAGCAGTACTTC. Amino acids: CASRDYSYEQYF.

V and J are TRBV6-4 and TRBJ1-5; 9 nucleotides align to TRBD1. CDR3 length equals 13 residues. Germline CDR1 is MRHNA and CDR2 is SNTAGT. Trimming removed 8 bases from V and 6 bases from J; junction bases left unmatched: 5. This CDR3 is CASRDREGQPQHF. CDR3 sequence (DNA): TGTGCCAGCCGGGACAGGGAGGGTCAGCCCCAGCATTTT.

This clone has a handful of counts. The genes are TRBV5-6 and TRBJ2-5; D unclear. The V and J ends lost 4 bases and 4 bases respectively, with 14 bases between them. Germline CDR1 is SGHDT and CDR2 is YYEEEE. The CDR3 totals 14 residues. CDR3 amino acids: CASSIGDNPETQYF. CDR3 bases: TGTGCCAGCAGCATTGGCGACAATCCAGAGACCCAGTACTTC.

The rearrangement links TRBV7-8 to TRBJ1-4; a weak D match, TRBD1 (6 bases). This CDR3 spans 17 amino acids. Germline CDR1 reads SGHVS; CDR2 reads FQNEAQ. The V end was cut by 1 base, the J end by 6 bases, with 18 bases between. The CDR3 DNA sequence: TGTGCCAGCAGCTTAGGGTATGAGGGGGAGAACTATGAAAAACTGTTTTTT. Amino acids: CASSLGYEGENYEKLFF. Supplemented by reference TRBV7-8 and TRBJ1-4, the full variable domain reads GAGVSQSPRYKVAKRGQDVALRCDPISGHVSLFWYQQALGQGPEFLTYFQNEAQLDKSGLPSDRFFAERPEGSVSTLKIQRTQQEDSAVYLCASSLGYEGENYEKLFFGSGTQLSVL.

The CDR3 DNA is TGTGCCAGCAGTTTGCCGACAGGGAGAGGCTACGAGCAGTACTTC. Its protein is CASSLPTGRGYEQYF. The chain carries TRBV28 and TRBJ2-7; the match to TRBD1 covers 7 bases. The CDR3 is made up of 15 amino acids. V lost 3 bases, J lost 3 bases, and 8 bases stayed unmatched. Germline lookup yields CDR1 MDHEN and CDR2 SYDVKM.

The CDR3 here is CASSSAGTGGASGELFF. CDR3 sequence (DNA): TGTGCCAGCAGCTCCGCGGGGACAGGGGGCGCATCCGGGGAGCTGTTTTTT. The chain is built from TRBV7-3 and TRBJ2-2; 12 bases align to TRBD1. The CDR3 spans 17 residues. Losses at the gene ends were 4 bases for V and 6 bases for J; bases not matched to a gene: 9. The germline V gene encodes CDR1 SGHTA and CDR2 FQGTGA.

V gene TRBV19 combines with J gene TRBJ2-1, with TRBD2 matching 11 bases. Germline assignment: CDR1 LNHDA and CDR2 SQIVND (reference sequence). V lost 5 bases, J lost 4 bases, and 7 bases stayed unmatched. This CDR3 comprises 16 residues. The CDR3 protein is CASSHSTSGVYNEQFF. Written as DNA, the CDR3 is TGTGCCAGTAGTCACTCGACTAGCGGGGTATACAATGAGCAGTTCTTC.

The gene calls are TRBV7-9 and TRBJ2-3; a weak D match, TRBD1 (5 bases). The CDR3 sequence is 14 residues long. V was shortened by 5 bases and J by 4 bases, with 13 bases between the two germline ends. CDR1 is SEHNR, CDR2 FQNEAQ, per germline (reference sequence). CDR3 amino acids: CASSPIGAPDTQYF. CDR3 DNA sequence: TGTGCCAGCAGCCCGATAGGGGCACCAGATACGCAGTATTTT.

CDR3 nucleotides: TGTGCCAGCAGCTACACAGATACGCAGTATTTT. Translating gives CASSYTDTQYF. V is TRBV28 and J is TRBJ2-3; D call uncertain. Deletions cut 6 bases from V and 2 bases from J, with 3 bases between. Looked up from germline, CDR1 is MDHEN and CDR2 is SYDVKM. The CDR3 totals 11 residues.

As DNA, the CDR3 is TGTGCCAGCAGCCGGGCAGGTTTGGGACTAGAATCCGATACGCAGTATTTT. This gives the protein CASSRAGLGLESDTQYF. The chain couples TRBV5-8 to TRBJ2-3; the match to TRBD2 covers 8 bases. The CDR3 loop spans 17 amino acids. Germline CDR1 reads SGHTS; CDR2 reads YDEGEE. Losses at the gene ends were 4 bases for V and 6 bases for J; bases not matched to a gene: 16.

This clone was seen just once. The genes are TRBV30 and TRBJ2-7; D might be TRBD2 (6 bases). Per the germline V gene, CDR1 is GTSNPN and CDR2 is SVGIG (reference sequence). The CDR3 runs 12 residues. V was clipped by 0 bases and J by 11 bases, with 14 bases between them. The CDR3 sequence is CAWSVSGEVEYF. The CDR3 nucleotides are TGTGCCTGGAGTGTATCGGGGGAGGTCGAGTACTTC.

This clone has just one count. The chain joins TRBV4-3 to TRBJ2-1; 9 bases line up with TRBD2. The CDR3 spans 16 residues. V gave up 4 bases and J gave up 6 bases; unmatched junction bases: 10. In germline, CDR1 is LGHNA, CDR2 YSLEER. The CDR3 protein is CASSPKIAGEGNEQFF. The CDR3 nucleotides read TGCGCCAGCAGCCCCAAGATAGCGGGAGAAGGCAATGAGCAGTTCTTC.

This clone was counted a few times. The V gene is TRBV6-6, the J gene TRBJ1-3; D is unclear. Trimming removed 0 bases at V and 0 bases at J, with 9 bases between. This CDR3 is built from 16 residues. The germline CDR1 and CDR2 sequences are MNHNY and SVGAGI (reference sequence). The CDR3 protein is CASSYSNGDSGNTIYF. Written as DNA, the CDR3 is TGTGCCAGCAGTTACTCGAACGGGGACTCTGGAAACACCATATATTTT.